The subject of this entry is one T cell receptor (beta chain). The sample originates from a study of blood T cell repertoires in COVID-19. Overall study context: Sites in the United States, Italy and Spain provided acute and convalescent COVID-19 samples.

The ends were cut back, 4 bases at V and 1 base at J, with 15 bases in the middle. The V gene's germline CDR1 is LGHDT and CDR2 YNNKEL (reference sequence). The CDR3 covers 16 residues. Original processing methods: It was from reference gene primer amplification that nucleated cell counts were estimated. TCRdb keeps only in-frame clones here, not all; method: immunoSEQ multiplex PCR. The V and J calls and clone size are taken from that table; D and trimming were inferred from the DNA. The sample holds over 200,000 clones, about 91% seen once. Participant reports of clinical history set cohort assignment.

The sequence derives from a human donor in a cohort exposed to, infected with or recovered from COVID-19 (not recorded which). The donor label of this sample is uncertain. V usage is TRBV3-1 (or the pseudogene TRBV3-2) and J usage is TRBJ2-3, with a tentative D call TRBD1 (6 bases). Sequenced: PBMCs or T cells enriched from blood (not recorded which). DNA of the CDR3: TGTGCCAGCAGCCCGAACCAGGGGTGGGGCACAGATACGCAGTATTTT. It codes for CASSPNQGWGTDTQYF.